The 17 T cell receptor beta chains reported below all come from one sample, sequenced in a study of identical twins. TCRdb used MiXCR to reprocess the 5' RACE reads, holding one entry per CDR3 protein. The table records approximately 280,000 distinct CDR3 sequences, about 8.1% of them present only once. These same data were also listed under a study on yellow fever vaccine responses in identical twins.

Sequencing was carried out using memory (CD45RO+) T cells sorted from blood. Source of these receptors: a woman under 30 in good health.

In this sample, this clonotype turned up a few times. CDR3 residues: CASSKTTDTQYF. The CDR3, as DNA: TGTGCCAGCAGCAAAACCACAGATACGCAGTATTTT. V and J are TRBV9 and TRBJ2-3, with D unresolved. V gave up 4 bases and J gave up 2 bases, with 5 bases separating them. The CDR3 covers 12 residues. Looked up from germline, CDR1 is SGDLS and CDR2 is YYNGEE.

The J gene is TRBJ2-6, the V gene TRBV10-3; maybe TRBD1 (6 bases). The CDR3 is made up of 16 amino acids. Per the germline V gene, CDR1 is ENHRY and CDR2 is SYGVKD. V gave up 2 bases and J gave up 4 bases, with 12 bases separating them. In DNA form, the CDR3 reads TGTGCCATCAGTGAGACAGGGTCTCGGGGGGCCAACGTCCTGACTTTC. Encoded protein: CAISETGSRGANVLTF.

This clonotype was counted many times. One end of the junction does not line up with germline, which may come from a read error. The gene calls are TRBV7-9 and TRBJ1-1; D gene uncertain. This CDR3 spans 9 amino acids. Germline lookup yields CDR1 SEHNR and CDR2 FQNEAQ (reference sequence). CDR3 in amino acids: CASSLIAGF. The CDR3 DNA reads as TGTGCCAGCAGCTTAATAGCAGGCTTT. Based on the CDR3 plus reference TRBV7-9 and TRBJ1-1, the full variable domain is DTGVSQNPRHKITKRGQNVTFRCDPISEHNRLYWYRQTLGQGPEFLTYFQNEAQLEKSRLLSDRFSAERPKGSFSTLEIQRTEQGDSAMYLCASSLIAGFGQGTRLTVV.

The J gene is TRBJ2-3, the V gene TRBV12-3 or TRBV12-4, with TRBD2 matching over 9 bases. V trimming: 2 bases; J trimming: 4 bases; junction bases outside the gene matches: 7. The CDR3 covers 16 residues. As DNA, the CDR3 is TGTGCCAGCAGTTTATTTGAGCGGGAGGTTGCAGATACGCAGTATTTT. The encoded protein is CASSLFEREVADTQYF.

This clonotype was seen a few times. The chain has TRBV20-1 and TRBJ1-4; 8 positions match TRBD1. Germline CDR1 is DFQATT and CDR2 is SNEGSKA (reference sequence). The CDR3 totals 14 residues. V shed 1 base and J 7 bases; nucleotides not matched to a gene: 5. Here the CDR3 DNA reads TGCAGTGCTAGAGGACAGGGGATCGGTGAAAAACTGTTTTTT. Residues: CSARGQGIGEKLFF.

This clonotype was seen a handful of times. V usage is TRBV3-1 and J usage is TRBJ2-3; TRBD2 matches at 13 bases. The germline V gene has CDR1 LGHDT and CDR2 YNNKEL (reference sequence). CDR3 length: 16 residues. J gave up 4 bases and V 4 bases, and 5 bases lay outside the gene matches. The CDR3 nucleotides read TGTGCCAGCAGCCGGCCGGGACTAGCGGGGCCAGATACGCAGTATTTT. This sequence encodes CASSRPGLAGPDTQYF.

Many counts were recorded for this clonotype. V is TRBV25-1 and J is TRBJ2-6; the D gene could be TRBD1 or TRBD2 (6 bases each). The germline V and J ends were trimmed by 0 bases and 0 bases, with 15 bases remaining between them. Germline V gene lookup returns CDR1 MGHDK and CDR2 SYGVNS. CDR3 length: 19 amino acids. CDR3 loop: CASSEYSTRGLSGANVLTF. The DNA of the CDR3 is TGTGCCAGCAGTGAATACAGTACTCGGGGGCTCTCTGGGGCCAACGTCCTGACTTTC.

This clonotype was observed a handful of times. CDR3 loop: CASSQVTEEQFF. CDR3 nucleotide sequence: TGTGCCAGCAGCCAAGTTACAGAAGAGCAGTTCTTC. The chain recombines TRBV3-1 with TRBJ2-1; D gene unclear. Trimming stripped 1 base from V and 10 bases from J, with 8 bases between. Germline V gene data show CDR1 as LGHDT and CDR2 as YNNKEL (reference sequence). The CDR3 has 12 amino acids.

This clonotype has ten or more counts. The J gene is TRBJ2-5, the V gene TRBV20-1, with 8 nucleotides matching TRBD1. CDR1 is DFQATT, CDR2 SNEGSKA, per germline (reference sequence). The V gene end was trimmed by 0 bases and the J gene end by 10 bases; junction bases not matched to a gene: 10. The length of the CDR3 is 14 residues. The CDR3 spells CSARDLDRAKDQYF. CDR3 in DNA: TGCAGTGCTAGAGATTTGGACAGGGCGAAAGACCAGTACTTC.

This clonotype was detected ten times or more. J is TRBJ2-5 and V is TRBV29-1, with no clear D. The CDR3 is 14 amino acids. Germline V CDR1 and CDR2: SQVTM, ANQGSEA. The germline V and J ends were trimmed by 4 bases and 0 bases, with 12 bases remaining between them. CDR3 nucleotide sequence: TGCAGCGTTGTTTTGAACAGCTACCAAGAGACCCAGTACTTC. It encodes CSVVLNSYQETQYF.

This chain connects TRBV5-1 to TRBJ2-1, with 9 positions matching TRBD2. The junction had 5 bases not matched to a gene; V was cut back by 4 bases and J by 3 bases. Germline CDR1 SGHRS, CDR2 YFSETQ. This CDR3 is 15 amino acids long. The CDR3 DNA reads TGCGCCAGCAGCGATAGCGGGGGCGGCTACAATGAGCAGTTCTTC. Amino acids: CASSDSGGGYNEQFF.

This clonotype came up a few times. CDR3: CASSLSGAGNKNIQYF. The DNA for the CDR3 is TGTGCCAGCAGTTTGTCGGGGGCGGGAAACAAAAACATTCAGTACTTC. The V and J genes are TRBV28 and TRBJ2-4, with D perhaps matching TRBD1 or TRBD2 (6 bases each). Germline lookup yields CDR1 MDHEN and CDR2 SYDVKM. There are 16 residues in the CDR3. Trimming took 3 bases from V and 3 from J, leaving 15 bases between them.

This clonotype was seen more than once but under ten times. V is TRBV20-1 and J is TRBJ1-1, with D possibly being TRBD1 (5 bases). Trimming pared 2 bases from V and 7 bases from J, leaving 20 bases between. The CDR3 totals 15 residues. The germline gives CDR1 DFQATT, CDR2 SNEGSKA (reference sequence). CDR3 in amino acids: CSARKRTGTEHEAFF. DNA of the CDR3: TGCAGTGCTAGAAAGAGGACCGGGACGGAACATGAAGCTTTCTTT.

The V and J genes are TRBV12-3 or TRBV12-4 and TRBJ1-2; D ambiguous. V lost 5 bases, J lost 4 bases, and 14 bases lay in between. CDR3 length: 14 amino acids. The CDR3 reads CASSLGRQIYGYTF. The CDR3 DNA reads as TGTGCCAGCAGTCTCGGACGGCAGATCTATGGCTACACCTTC.

This clonotype was counted a few times. The gene calls are TRBV6-5 and TRBJ2-1, with D possibly matching TRBD2 (6 bases). From germline, CDR1 is MNHEY and CDR2 SVGAGI. Trimming left V 0 bases short and J 4 bases short, with 10 bases between. The CDR3 covers 15 residues. CDR3 residues: CASSYSGEAYNEQFF. The CDR3 DNA follows: TGTGCCAGCAGTTACTCGGGGGAGGCGTACAATGAGCAGTTCTTC.

This chain uses TRBV5-1 with TRBJ2-5; 8 bases map to TRBD1. The CDR3 totals 16 residues. The germline V gene encodes CDR1 SGHRS and CDR2 YFSETQ. Trimming at V came to 5 bases and at J to 5 bases, leaving 14 bases not matched to a gene. In nucleotides, the CDR3 is TGCGCCAGCAGTCCTGAACCGGGCAGGGGGCAGGAGACCCAGTACTTC. Translated: CASSPEPGRGQETQYF.

In this sample, this clonotype turned up many times. V is TRBV5-1 and J is TRBJ2-1; the match to TRBD2 covers 12 bases. The V gene end was trimmed by 3 bases and the J gene end by 8 bases; junction bases not matched to a gene: 12. Germline CDR1 and CDR2: SGHRS and YFSETQ. The CDR3 sequence is 17 residues long. The CDR3 DNA is TGCGCCAGCAGCTGGGAACTAGCGGGAGGCCATATATATGAGCAGTTCTTC. Translating it yields CASSWELAGGHIYEQFF.